This T cell receptor beta chain is from a study of blood T cell repertoires in COVID-19. Study in general: PBMCs, B-cell-depleted T cells, or T cells provided the cDNA or gDNA that made up the material.

In the authors' workflow: Amplification of reference gene primers was used by the study to estimate nucleated cell counts. The data were produced by immunoSEQ multiplex PCR, yet TCRdb's version contains in-frame clones alone and is incomplete. The V and J calls and the clone size are those of that table, but D and trimming were determined from the DNA. The table includes about 150,000 clones, more than 70% detected once. V lost 0 bases and J lost 5, with 10 bases in between. CDR3 length: 14 residues. CDR1 SGHDN and CDR2 FVKESK come from the germline V gene. Sequenced material: peripheral blood. This sequence was found in a woman in her forties or fifties with acute or convalescent COVID-19. This chain links TRBV14 with TRBJ2-5; the D is unclear. Written as DNA, the CDR3 is TGTGCCAGCAGCCAAGATGTCGGTTGGGAGACCCAGTACTTC. Encoded protein: CASSQDVGWETQYF. Full variable domain (missing parts from reference TRBV14 and TRBJ2-5): EAGVTQFPSHSVIEKGQTVTLRCDPISGHDNLYWYRRVMGKEIKFLLHFVKESKQDESGMPNNRFLAERTGGTYSTLKVQPAELEDSGVYFCASSQDVGWETQYFGPGTRLLVL.